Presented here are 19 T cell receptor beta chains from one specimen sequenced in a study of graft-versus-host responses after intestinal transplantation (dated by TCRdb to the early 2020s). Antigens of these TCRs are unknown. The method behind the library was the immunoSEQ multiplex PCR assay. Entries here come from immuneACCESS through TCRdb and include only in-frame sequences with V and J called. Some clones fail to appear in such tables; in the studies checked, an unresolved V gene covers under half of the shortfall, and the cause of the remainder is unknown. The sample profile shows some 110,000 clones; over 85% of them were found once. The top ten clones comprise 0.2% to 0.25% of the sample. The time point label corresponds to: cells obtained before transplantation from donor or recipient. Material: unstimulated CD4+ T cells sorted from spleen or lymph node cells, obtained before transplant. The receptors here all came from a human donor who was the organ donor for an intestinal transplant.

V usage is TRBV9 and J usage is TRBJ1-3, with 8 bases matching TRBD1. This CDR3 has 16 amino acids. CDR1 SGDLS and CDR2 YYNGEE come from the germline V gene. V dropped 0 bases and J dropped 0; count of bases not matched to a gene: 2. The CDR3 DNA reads TGTGCCAGCAGCGTAGAGGGGACAGGCTCTGGAAACACCATATATTTT. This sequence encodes CASSVEGTGSGNTIYF.

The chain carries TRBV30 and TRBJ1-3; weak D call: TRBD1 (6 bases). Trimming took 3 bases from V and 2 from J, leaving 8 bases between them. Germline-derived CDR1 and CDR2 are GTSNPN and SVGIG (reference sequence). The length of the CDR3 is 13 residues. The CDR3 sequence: CAWRGGPGNTIYF. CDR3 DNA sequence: TGTGCCTGGAGGGGGGGGCCTGGAAACACCATATATTTT.

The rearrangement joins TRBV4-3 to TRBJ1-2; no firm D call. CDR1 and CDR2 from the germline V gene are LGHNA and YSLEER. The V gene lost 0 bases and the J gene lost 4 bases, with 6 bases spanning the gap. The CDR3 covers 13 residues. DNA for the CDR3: TGCGCCAGCAGCCAAGAGTGGGGCTATGGCTACACCTTC. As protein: CASSQEWGYGYTF.

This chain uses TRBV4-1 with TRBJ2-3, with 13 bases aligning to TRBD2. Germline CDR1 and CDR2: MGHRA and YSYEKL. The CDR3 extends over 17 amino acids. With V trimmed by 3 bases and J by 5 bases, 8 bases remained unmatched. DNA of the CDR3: TGCGCCAGCAGCCAGCAACTAGCGGGAGGGCCGGTAGATACGCAGTATTTT. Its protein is CASSQQLAGGPVDTQYF.

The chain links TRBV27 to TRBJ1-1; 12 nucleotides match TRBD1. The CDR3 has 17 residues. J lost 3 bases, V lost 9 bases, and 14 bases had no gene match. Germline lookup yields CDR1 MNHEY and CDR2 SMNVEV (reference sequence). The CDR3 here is CASGPWDRGLMDTEAFF. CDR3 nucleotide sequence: TGTGCCAGTGGCCCTTGGGACAGGGGGCTGATGGACACTGAAGCTTTCTTT.

The CDR3 nucleotides read TGTGCCAGCAGTGCTGGGGTCTACGAGCAGTACTTC. Its translation: CASSAGVYEQYF. The chain employs TRBV6-5 and TRBJ2-7; D not resolved. CDR3 length: 12 amino acids. V was pared by 5 bases and J by 3 bases, with 8 bases between. CDR1 is MNHEY and CDR2 is SVGAGI in the germline V gene.

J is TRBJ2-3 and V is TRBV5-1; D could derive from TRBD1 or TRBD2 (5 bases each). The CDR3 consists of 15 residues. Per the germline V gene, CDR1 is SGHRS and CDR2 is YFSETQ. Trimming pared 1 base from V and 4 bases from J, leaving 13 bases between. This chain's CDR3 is CASSLTPRGPDTQYF. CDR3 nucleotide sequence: TGCGCCAGCAGCTTGACCCCCCGGGGACCAGATACGCAGTATTTT.

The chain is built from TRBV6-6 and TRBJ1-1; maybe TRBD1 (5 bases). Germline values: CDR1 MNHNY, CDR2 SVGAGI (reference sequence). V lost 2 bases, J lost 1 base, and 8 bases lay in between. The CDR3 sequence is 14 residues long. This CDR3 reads CASSYTGPNTEAFF. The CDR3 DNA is TGTGCCAGCAGTTACACAGGTCCGAACACTGAAGCTTTCTTT.

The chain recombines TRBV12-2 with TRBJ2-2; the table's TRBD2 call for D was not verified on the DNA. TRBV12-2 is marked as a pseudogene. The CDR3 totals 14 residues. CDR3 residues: CASRPTGLAGELFF. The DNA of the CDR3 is TGTGCAAGTCGCCCCACCGGACTAGCCGGGGAGCTGTTTTTT.

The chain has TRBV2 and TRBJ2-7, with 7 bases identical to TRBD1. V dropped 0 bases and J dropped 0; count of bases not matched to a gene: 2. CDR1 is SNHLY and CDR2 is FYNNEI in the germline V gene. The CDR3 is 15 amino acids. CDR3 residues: CASSEAGTDSYEQYF. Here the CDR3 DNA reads TGTGCCAGCAGTGAAGCCGGGACAGACTCCTACGAGCAGTACTTC. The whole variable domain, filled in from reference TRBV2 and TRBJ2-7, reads EPEVTQTPSHQVTQMGQEVILRCVPISNHLYFYWYRQILGQKVEFLVSFYNNEISEKSEIFDDQFSVERPDGSNFTLKIRSTKLEDSAMYFCASSEAGTDSYEQYFGPGTRLTVT.

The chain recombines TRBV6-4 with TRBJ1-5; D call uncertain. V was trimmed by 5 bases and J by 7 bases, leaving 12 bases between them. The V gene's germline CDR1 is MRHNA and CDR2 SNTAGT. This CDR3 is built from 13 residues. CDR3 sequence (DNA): TGTGCCAGCAGTATTGGGGTCGGGCAGCCCCAGCATTTT. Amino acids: CASSIGVGQPQHF.

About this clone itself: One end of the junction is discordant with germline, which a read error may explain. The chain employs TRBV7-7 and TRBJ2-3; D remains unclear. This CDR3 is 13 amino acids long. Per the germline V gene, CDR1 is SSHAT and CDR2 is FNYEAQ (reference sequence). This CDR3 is CASTLSPGDTQYF. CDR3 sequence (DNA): TGTGCTAGCACCCTATCTCCCGGAGATACGCAGTATTTT.

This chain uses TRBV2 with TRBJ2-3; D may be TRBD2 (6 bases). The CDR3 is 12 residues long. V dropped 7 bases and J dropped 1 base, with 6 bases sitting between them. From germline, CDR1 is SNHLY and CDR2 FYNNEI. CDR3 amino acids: CASTSGTDTQYF. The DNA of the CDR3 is TGTGCCAGCACTAGCGGCACAGATACGCAGTATTTT.

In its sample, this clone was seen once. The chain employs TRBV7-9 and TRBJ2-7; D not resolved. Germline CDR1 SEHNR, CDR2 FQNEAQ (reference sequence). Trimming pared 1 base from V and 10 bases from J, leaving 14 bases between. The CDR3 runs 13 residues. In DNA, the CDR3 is TGTGCCAGCAGCTTAGATCAGTGGCTCGTACAGTACTTC. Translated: CASSLDQWLVQYF.

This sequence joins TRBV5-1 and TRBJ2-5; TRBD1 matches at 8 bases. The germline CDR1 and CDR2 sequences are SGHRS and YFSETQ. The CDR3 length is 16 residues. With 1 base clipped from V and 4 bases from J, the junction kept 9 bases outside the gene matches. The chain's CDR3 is CASSLRPQGARETQYF. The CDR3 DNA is TGCGCCAGCAGCTTGAGGCCCCAGGGGGCGCGAGAGACCCAGTACTTC.

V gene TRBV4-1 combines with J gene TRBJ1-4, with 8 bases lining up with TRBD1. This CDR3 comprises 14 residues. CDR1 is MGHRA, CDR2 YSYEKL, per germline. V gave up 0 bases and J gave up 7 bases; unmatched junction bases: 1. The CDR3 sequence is CASSQDRGREKLFF. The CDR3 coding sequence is TGCGCCAGCAGCCAAGACAGGGGGCGTGAAAAACTGTTTTTT.

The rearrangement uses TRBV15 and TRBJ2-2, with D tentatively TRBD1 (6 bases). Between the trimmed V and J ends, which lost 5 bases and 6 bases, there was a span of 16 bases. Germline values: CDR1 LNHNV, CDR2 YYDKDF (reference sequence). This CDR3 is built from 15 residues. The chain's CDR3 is CATSGGPRGSGELFF. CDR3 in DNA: TGTGCCACCAGCGGCGGTCCCAGGGGATCCGGGGAGCTGTTTTTT.

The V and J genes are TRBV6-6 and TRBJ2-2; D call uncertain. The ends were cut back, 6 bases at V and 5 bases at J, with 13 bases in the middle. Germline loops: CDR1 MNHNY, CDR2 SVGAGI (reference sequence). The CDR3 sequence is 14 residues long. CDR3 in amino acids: CASSQRLSTGELFF. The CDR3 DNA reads TGTGCCAGCAGCCAAAGATTATCGACCGGGGAGCTGTTTTTT.

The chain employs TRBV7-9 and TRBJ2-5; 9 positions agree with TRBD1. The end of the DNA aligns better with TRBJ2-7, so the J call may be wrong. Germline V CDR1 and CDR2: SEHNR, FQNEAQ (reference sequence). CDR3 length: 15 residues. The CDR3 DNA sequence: TGTGCCAGCAGCCCAGGGACAGGGTACAACTACGAGCAGTACTTC. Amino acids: CASSPGTGYNYEQYF.